Detailed here is one T cell receptor (beta chain). Its target is unknown. The data derive from a study of cytomegalovirus exposure and HLA in healthy donors. Germline-derived CDR1 and CDR2 are SNHLY and FYNNEI. The CDR3 consists of 15 residues. V was clipped by 3 bases and J by 8 bases; unmatched bases: 10. The PCR was carried out with 60 Vbeta primers and 13 Jbeta primers. Here immunoSEQ multiplex PCR was the method, and the copy in TCRdb shows in-frame clones only, minus some. The table shows over 55,000 clones, with about 90% occurring only once. Regarding the study as a whole: TCR association rates varied by HLA locus in a later analysis, with DRB1 highest and HLA-C lowest.

V is TRBV2 and J is TRBJ1-2; 9 nucleotides agree with TRBD1. The receptor was derived from a man aged 18-30 years in good health and CMV-seronegative. The source material was PBMCs. This chain's CDR3 is CASSDPRDRVQGYTF. The CDR3 nucleotides read TGTGCCAGCAGTGACCCCCGGGACAGGGTGCAAGGCTACACCTTC.